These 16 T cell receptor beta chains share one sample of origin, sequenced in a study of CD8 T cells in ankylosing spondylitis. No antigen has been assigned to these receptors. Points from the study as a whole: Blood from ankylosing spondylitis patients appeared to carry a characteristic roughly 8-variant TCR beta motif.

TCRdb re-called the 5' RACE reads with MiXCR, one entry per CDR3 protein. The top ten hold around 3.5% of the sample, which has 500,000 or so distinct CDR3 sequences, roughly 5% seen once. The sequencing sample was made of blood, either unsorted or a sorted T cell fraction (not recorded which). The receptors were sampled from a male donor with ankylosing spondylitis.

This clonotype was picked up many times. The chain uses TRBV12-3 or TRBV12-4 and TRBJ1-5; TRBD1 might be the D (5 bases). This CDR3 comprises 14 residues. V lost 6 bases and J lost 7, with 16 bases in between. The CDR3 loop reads CASRAAGVGQPQHF. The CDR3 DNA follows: TGTGCCAGCAGGGCAGCGGGGGTCGGACAGCCCCAGCATTTT.

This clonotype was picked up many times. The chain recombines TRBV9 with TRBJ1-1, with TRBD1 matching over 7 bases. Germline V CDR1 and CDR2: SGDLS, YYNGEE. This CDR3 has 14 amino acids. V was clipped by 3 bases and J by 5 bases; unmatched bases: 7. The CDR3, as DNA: TGTGCCAGCAGCGCGAAAGGGGGCGGAACTGAAGCTTTCTTT. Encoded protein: CASSAKGGGTEAFF. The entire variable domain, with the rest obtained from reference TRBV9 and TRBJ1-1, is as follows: DSGVTQTPKHLITATGQRVTLRCSPRSGDLSVYWYQQSLDQGLQFLIQYYNGEERAKGNILERFSAQQFPDLHSELNLSSLELGDSALYFCASSAKGGGTEAFFGQGTRLTVV.

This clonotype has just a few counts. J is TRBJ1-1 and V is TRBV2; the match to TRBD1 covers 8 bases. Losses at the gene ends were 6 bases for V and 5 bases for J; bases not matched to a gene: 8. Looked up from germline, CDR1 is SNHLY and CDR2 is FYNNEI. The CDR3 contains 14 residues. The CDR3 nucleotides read TGTGCCAGCAGCCGACAGGGGCGGGAGACTGAAGCTTTCTTT. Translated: CASSRQGRETEAFF.

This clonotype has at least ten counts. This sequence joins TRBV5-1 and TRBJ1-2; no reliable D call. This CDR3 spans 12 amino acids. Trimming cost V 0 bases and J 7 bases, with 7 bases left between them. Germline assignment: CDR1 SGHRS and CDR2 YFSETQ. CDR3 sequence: CASSLGPFGYTF. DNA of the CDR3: TGCGCCAGCAGCTTGGGACCCTTTGGCTACACCTTC.

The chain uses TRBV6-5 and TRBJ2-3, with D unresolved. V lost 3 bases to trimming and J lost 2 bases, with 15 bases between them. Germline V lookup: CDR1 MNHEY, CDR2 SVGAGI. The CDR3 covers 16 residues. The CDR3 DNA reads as TGTGCCAGCAGTTATTACGTCCCAGGTCCCACAGATACGCAGTATTTT. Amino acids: CASSYYVPGPTDTQYF.

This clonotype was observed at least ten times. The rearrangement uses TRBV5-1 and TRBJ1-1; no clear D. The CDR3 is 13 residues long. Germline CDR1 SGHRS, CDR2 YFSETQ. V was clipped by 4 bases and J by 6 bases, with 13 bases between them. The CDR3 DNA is TGCGCCAGCAGCCCGGGAGAGTTCCCTGAAGCTTTCTTT. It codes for CASSPGEFPEAFF.

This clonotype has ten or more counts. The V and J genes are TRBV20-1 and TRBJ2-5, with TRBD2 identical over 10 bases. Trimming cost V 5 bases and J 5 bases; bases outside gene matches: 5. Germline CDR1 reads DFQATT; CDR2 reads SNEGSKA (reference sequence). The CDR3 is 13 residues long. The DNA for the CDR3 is TGCAGTGCTGGGAGACTAGCGGGTGAGACCCAGTACTTC. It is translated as CSAGRLAGETQYF.

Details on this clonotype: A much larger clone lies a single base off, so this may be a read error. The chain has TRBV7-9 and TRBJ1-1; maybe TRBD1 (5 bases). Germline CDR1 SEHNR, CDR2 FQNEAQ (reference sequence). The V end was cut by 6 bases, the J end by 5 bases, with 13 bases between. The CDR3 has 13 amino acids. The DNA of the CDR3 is TGTGCCAGCAGTCAACAGGCAGTGACTGAAGCTTTCTTT. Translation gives CASSQQAVTEAFF.

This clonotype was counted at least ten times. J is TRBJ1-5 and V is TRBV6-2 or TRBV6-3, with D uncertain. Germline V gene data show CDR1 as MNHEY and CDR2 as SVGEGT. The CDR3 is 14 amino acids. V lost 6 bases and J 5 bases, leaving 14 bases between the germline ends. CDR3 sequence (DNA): TGTGCCAGCAGCCTCGGCGAAGATTATCAGCCCCAGCATTTT. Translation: CASSLGEDYQPQHF.

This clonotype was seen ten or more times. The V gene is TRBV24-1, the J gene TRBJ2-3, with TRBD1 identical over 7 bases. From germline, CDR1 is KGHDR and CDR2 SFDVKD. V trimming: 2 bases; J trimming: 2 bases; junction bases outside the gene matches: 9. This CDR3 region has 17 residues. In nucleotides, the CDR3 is TGTGCCACCAGTGATTCTCTGGGACAGCGCTACACAGATACGCAGTATTTT. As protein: CATSDSLGQRYTDTQYF.

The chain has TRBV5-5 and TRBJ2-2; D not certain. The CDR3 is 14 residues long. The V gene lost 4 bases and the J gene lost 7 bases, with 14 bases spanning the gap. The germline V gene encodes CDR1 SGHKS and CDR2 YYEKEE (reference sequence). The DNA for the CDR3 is TGTGCCAGCAGCCTGGGTCTGCCGTACGGGGAGCTGTTTTTT. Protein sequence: CASSLGLPYGELFF.

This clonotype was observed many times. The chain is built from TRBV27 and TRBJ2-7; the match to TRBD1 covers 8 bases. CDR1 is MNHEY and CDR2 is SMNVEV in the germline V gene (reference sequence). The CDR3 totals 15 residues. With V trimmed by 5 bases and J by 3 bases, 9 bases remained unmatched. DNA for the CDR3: TGTGCCAGCAGTACGACCGGGACAGGTCGCTACGAGCAGTACTTC. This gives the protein CASSTTGTGRYEQYF.

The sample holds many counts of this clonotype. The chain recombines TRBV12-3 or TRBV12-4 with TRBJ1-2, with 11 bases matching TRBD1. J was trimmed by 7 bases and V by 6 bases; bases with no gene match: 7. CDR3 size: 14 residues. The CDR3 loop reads CASSRDRGWSGYTF. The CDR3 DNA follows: TGTGCCAGCAGCCGGGACAGGGGGTGGAGTGGCTACACCTTC.

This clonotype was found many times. The CDR3 bases are TGCGCCAGCAGCTTGGACAGGGGGTTGACTGAAGCTTTCTTT. This gives the protein CASSLDRGLTEAFF. V is TRBV5-1 and J is TRBJ1-1; 8 bases match TRBD1. With V trimmed by 0 bases and J by 5 bases, 3 bases remained unmatched. Germline V gene sequence: CDR1 SGHRS, CDR2 YFSETQ. This CDR3 comprises 14 residues.

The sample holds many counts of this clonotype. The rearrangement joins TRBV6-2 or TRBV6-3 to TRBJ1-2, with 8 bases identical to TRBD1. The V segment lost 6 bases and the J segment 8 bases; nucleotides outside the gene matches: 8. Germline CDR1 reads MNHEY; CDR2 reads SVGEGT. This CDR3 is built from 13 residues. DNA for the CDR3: TGTGCCAGCAGGACCGACAGGGGAGGAGGCTACACCTTC. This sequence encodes CASRTDRGGGYTF.

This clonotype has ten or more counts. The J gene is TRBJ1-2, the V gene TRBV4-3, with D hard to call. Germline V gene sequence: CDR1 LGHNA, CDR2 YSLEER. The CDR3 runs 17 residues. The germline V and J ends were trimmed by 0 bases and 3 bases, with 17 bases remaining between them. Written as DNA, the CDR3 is TGCGCCAGCAGCCAAGATACCTCACTAACGAGCTACTATGGCTACACCTTC. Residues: CASSQDTSLTSYYGYTF.